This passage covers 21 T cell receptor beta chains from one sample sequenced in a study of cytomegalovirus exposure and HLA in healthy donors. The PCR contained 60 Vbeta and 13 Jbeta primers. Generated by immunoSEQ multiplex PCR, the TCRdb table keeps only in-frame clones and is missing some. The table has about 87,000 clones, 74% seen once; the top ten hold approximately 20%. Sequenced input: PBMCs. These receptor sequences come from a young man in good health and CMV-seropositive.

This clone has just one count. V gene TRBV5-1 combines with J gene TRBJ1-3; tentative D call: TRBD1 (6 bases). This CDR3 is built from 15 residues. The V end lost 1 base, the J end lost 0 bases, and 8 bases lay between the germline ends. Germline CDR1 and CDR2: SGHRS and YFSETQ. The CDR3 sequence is CASSLTGPSGNTIYF. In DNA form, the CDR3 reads TGCGCCAGCAGCTTGACAGGGCCCTCTGGAAACACCATATATTTT.

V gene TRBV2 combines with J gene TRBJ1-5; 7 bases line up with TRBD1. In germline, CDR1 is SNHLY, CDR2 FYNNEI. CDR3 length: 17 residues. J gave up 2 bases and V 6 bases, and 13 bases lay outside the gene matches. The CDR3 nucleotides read TGTGCCAGCAGGGGCAGCCGGGACAGCAAAGGCAATCAGCCCCAGCATTTT. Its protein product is CASRGSRDSKGNQPQHF.

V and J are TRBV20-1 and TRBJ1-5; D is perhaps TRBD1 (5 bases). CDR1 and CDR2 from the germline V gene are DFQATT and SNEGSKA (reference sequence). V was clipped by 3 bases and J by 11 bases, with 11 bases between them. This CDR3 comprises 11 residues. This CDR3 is CSARGPETQHF. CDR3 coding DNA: TGCAGTGCTAGGGGGCCAGAGACCCAGCATTTT.

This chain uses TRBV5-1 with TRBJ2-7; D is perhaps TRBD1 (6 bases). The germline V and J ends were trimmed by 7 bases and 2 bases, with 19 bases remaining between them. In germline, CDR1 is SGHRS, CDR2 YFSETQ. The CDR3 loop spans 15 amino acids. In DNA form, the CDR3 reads TGCGCCAGCCGATTCTCGGGTGGGGGCCCCTACGAGCAGTACTTC. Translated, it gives CASRFSGGGPYEQYF.

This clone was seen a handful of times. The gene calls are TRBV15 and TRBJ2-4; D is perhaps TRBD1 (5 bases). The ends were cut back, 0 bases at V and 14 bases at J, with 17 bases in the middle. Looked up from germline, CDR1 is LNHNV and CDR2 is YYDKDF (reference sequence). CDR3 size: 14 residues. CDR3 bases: TGTGCCACCAGCAGAGATCGAGTCTCAGGGTGGGAGTACTTC. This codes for CATSRDRVSGWEYF.

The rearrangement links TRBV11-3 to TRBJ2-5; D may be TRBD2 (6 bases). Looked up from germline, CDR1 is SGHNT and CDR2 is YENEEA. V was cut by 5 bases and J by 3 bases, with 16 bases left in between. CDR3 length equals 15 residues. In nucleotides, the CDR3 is TGTGCCAGCAGCCAGGGACTCTCAGAGGAAGAGACCCAGTACTTC. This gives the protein CASSQGLSEEETQYF.

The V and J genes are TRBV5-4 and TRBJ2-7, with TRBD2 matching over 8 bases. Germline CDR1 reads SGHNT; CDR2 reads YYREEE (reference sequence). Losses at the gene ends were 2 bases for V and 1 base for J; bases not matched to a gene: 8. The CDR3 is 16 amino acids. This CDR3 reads CASSLQAGVGSYEQYF. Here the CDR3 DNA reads TGTGCCAGCAGCTTACAAGCGGGAGTAGGTTCCTACGAGCAGTACTTC.

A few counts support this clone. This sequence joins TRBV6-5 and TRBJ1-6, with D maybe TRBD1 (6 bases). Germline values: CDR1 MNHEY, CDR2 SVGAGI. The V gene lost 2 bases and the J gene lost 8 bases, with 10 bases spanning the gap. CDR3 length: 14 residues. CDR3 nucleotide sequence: TGTGCCAGCAGTTACGAGGGGGAATATTCACCCCTCCACTTT. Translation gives CASSYEGEYSPLHF.

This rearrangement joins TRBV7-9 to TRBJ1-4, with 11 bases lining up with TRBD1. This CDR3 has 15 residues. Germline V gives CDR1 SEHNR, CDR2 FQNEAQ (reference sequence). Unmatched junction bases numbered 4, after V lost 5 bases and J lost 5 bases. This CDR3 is CASSADRGRNEKLFF. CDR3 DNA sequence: TGTGCCAGCAGCGCGGACAGGGGGCGAAATGAAAAACTGTTTTTT.

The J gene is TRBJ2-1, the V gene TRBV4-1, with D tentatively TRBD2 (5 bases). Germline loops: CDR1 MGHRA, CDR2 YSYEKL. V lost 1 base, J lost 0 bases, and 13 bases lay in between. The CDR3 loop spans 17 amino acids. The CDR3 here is CASSQAISGSSYNEQFF. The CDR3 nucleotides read TGCGCCAGCAGCCAAGCGATATCGGGAAGCTCCTACAATGAGCAGTTCTTC.

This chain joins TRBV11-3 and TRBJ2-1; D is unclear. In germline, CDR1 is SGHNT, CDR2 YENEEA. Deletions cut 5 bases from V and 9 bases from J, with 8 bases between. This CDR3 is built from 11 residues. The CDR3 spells CASSRFGEQFF. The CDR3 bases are TGTGCCAGCAGCCGTTTCGGTGAGCAGTTCTTC.

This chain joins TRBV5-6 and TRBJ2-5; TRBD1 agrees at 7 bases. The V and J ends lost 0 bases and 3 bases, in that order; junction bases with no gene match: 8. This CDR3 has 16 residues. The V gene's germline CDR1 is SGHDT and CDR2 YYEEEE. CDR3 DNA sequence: TGTGCCAGCAGCTTGGGGACCGGGACAGCTAAAGAGACCCAGTACTTC. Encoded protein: CASSLGTGTAKETQYF.

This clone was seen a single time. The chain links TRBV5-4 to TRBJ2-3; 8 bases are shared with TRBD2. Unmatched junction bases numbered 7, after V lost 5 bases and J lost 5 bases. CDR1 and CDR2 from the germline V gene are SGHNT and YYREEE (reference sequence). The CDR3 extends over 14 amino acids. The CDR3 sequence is CASSEQAGEDTQYF. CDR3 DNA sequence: TGTGCCAGCAGTGAGCAAGCGGGAGAAGATACGCAGTATTTT.

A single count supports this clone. The DNA of the CDR3 is TGCGCCAGCAGCTTGCAGGGACAGGGATCCTACGAGCAGTACTTC. Translating gives CASSLQGQGSYEQYF. The J gene is TRBJ2-7, the V gene TRBV5-1; 9 nucleotides align to TRBD1. V lost 1 base to trimming and J lost 1 base; unmatched junction nucleotides: 3. Germline values: CDR1 SGHRS, CDR2 YFSETQ. This CDR3 has 15 residues. Complete variable domain (other parts from reference TRBV5-1 and TRBJ2-7): KAGVTQTPRYLIKTRGQQVTLSCSPISGHRSVSWYQQTPGQGLQFLFEYFSETQRNKGNFPGRFSGRQFSNSRSEMNVSTLELGDSALYLCASSLQGQGSYEQYFGPGTRLTVT.

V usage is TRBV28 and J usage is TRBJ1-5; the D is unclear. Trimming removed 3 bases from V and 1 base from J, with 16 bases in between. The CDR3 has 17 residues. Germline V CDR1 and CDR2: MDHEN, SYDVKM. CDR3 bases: TGTGCCAGCAGTTTCGTACATTTCCCGGGGAGCAATCAGCCCCAGCATTTT. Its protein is CASSFVHFPGSNQPQHF.

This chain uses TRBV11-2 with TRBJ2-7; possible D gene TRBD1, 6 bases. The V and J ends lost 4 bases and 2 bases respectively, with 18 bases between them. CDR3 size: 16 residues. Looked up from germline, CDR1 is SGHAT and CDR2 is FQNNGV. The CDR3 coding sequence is TGTGCCAGCAGCTCCACTAACAGGGTTGGGCCCTACGAGCAGTACTTC. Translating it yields CASSSTNRVGPYEQYF.

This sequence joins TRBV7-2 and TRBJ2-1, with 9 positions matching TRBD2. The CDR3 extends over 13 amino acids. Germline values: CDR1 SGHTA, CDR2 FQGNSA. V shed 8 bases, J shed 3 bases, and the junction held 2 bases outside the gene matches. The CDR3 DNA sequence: TGTGCCAGCGCTAGCGGGATCTACAATGAGCAGTTCTTC. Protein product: CASASGIYNEQFF.

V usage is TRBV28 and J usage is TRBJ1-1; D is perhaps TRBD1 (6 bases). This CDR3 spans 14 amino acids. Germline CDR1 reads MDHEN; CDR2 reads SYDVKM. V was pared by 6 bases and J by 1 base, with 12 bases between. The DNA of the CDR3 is TGTGCCAGCAGGTTACTGACAGGGAACACTGAAGCTTTCTTT. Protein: CASRLLTGNTEAFF.

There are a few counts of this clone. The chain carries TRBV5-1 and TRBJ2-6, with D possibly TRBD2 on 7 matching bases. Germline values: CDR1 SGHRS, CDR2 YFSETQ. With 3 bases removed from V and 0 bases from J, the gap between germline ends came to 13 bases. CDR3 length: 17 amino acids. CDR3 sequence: CASSSEGGDSGANVLTF. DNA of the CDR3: TGCGCCAGCAGCTCTGAGGGGGGGGACTCTGGGGCCAACGTCCTGACTTTC.

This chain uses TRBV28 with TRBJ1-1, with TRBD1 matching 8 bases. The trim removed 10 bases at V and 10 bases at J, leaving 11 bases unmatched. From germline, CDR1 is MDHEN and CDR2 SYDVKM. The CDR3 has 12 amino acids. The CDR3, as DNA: TGTGCCACCGCTTCCGGACAGGGAAGAGCTTTCTTT. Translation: CATASGQGRAFF. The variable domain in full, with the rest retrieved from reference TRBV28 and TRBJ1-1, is DVKVTQSSRYLVKRTGEKVFLECVQDMDHENMFWYRQDPGLGLRLIYFSYDVKMKEKGDIPEGYSVSREKKERFSLILESASTNQTSMYLCATASGQGRAFFGQGTRLTVV.

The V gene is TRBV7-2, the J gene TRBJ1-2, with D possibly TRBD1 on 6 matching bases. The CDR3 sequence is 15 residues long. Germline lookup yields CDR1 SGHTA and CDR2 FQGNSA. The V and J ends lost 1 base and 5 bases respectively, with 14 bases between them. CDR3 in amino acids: CASSLEGGQGYGYTF. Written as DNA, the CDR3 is TGTGCCAGCAGCTTAGAAGGGGGACAAGGGTATGGCTACACCTTC.